This T cell receptor beta chain was profiled in a study of blood T cell repertoires in COVID-19. About the research overall: The origin of the acute and convalescent COVID-19 samples was the United States, Italy and Spain. The analysed material was cDNA or gDNA that came from T cells, B-cell-depleted T cells, or PBMCs.

There are a few counts of this clone. In the source study's methods: Reference gene primer amplification in the assay estimated nucleated cell counts. This table comes from immunoSEQ multiplex PCR, and its TCRdb copy is limited to in-frame clones, with some not included. The DNA gave D and trimming, while V, J and clone size come from that table. This table has fewer than 30,000 clones, about 84% appearing once. The CDR3 loop spans 12 amino acids. Germline V gene data show CDR1 as SGHVS and CDR2 as FQNEAQ. Trimming removed 5 bases at V and 4 bases at J, with 7 bases between. This chain connects TRBV7-8 to TRBJ2-3; no definite D call. Sequenced input: peripheral blood. This TCR came from a woman in her sixties with acute or convalescent COVID-19. The CDR3 loop reads CASSLLADTQYF. In DNA, the CDR3 is TGTGCCAGCAGCCTTCTCGCAGATACGCAGTATTTT.